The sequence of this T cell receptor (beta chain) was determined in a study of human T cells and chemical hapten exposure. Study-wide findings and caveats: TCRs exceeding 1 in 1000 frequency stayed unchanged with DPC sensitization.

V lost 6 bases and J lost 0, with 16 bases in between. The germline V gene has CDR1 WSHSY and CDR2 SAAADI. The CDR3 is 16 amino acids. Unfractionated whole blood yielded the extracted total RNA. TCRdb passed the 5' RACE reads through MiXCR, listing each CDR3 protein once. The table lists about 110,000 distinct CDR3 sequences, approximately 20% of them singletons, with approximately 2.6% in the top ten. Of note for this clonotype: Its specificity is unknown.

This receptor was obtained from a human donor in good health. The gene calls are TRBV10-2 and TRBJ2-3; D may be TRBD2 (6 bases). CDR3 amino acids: CASRGKRATSTDTQYF. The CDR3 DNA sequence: TGCGCCAGCAGGGGAAAGCGGGCAACTAGCACAGATACGCAGTATTTT.